This is a list of T cell receptor beta chains from one sample in a study of T-cell reconstitution after alpha-beta-depleted transplantation in children. Each CDR3 protein is one row after TCRdb ran MiXCR on the PCR reads. Here the sample spans under 300,000 distinct CDR3 sequences, approximately 10% being singletons. The material was peripheral blood, obtained 180 days after TCRalphabeta/CD19-depleted stem cell transplant. All receptors derive from a male patient under 10 years old who had a stem cell transplant for chronic granulomatous disease, so the T cells may come from the graft donor. CDR3s include the opening cysteine and the closing phenylalanine or tryptophan. D genes are given only for firm matches. Where a row states a size, it is once, few, many or the class of an expanded clone; other rows omit it.

size	V	D	J	CDR3	DNA
-	TRBV28	TRBD1	TRBJ1-1	CASSPTDRVARTEAFF	TGTGCCAGCAGTCCAACGGACAGGGTGGCTCGCACTGAAGCTTTCTTT
many	TRBV20-1	-	TRBJ2-7	CSARDSVGRYEQYF	TGCAGTGCTAGAGATTCGGTGGGTCGGTACGAGCAGTACTTC
few	TRBV7-2	-	TRBJ2-7	CASSFRRTLYEQYF	TGTGCCAGCAGCTTCCGACGGACCCTCTACGAGCAGTACTTC
many	TRBV20-1	-	TRBJ2-1	CSASEGYNEQFF	TGCAGTGCTAGCGAAGGTTACAATGAGCAGTTCTTC
many	TRBV15	TRBD1	TRBJ2-3	CATSGGGGTGWTVQYF	TGTGCCACCAGCGGGGGTGGGGGGACAGGGTGGACCGTGCAGTATTTT
many	TRBV10-3	TRBD1	TRBJ2-2	CAISEPDRAGTGELFF	TGTGCCATCAGTGAGCCGGACAGGGCGGGCACCGGGGAGCTGTTTTTT
many	TRBV12-3/TRBV12-4	-	TRBJ2-7	CASTEGAGLFRTSEQYF	TGTGCCAGCACCGAGGGGGCGGGACTCTTCCGGACCTCCGAGCAGTACTTC
many	TRBV6-1	-	TRBJ2-5	CASSGLVRDGGQETQYF	TGTGCCAGCAGTGGATTGGTCCGGGACGGGGGACAAGAGACCCAGTACTTC
many	TRBV15	TRBD2	TRBJ2-3	CATSPRTSTSSTDTQYF	TGTGCCACCAGCCCACGGACTAGCACATCTAGCACAGATACGCAGTATTTT
many	TRBV9	TRBD1	TRBJ2-6	CASSVGQGNSGANVLTF	TGTGCCAGCAGCGTAGGACAGGGAAACTCTGGGGCCAACGTCCTGACTTTC
many	TRBV29-1	-	TRBJ2-7	CSVGSSEQYF	TGCAGCGTTGGTTCGAGCGAGCAGTACTTC
many	TRBV9	-	TRBJ2-1	CASSAGTFHGEQFF	TGTGCCAGCAGCGCCGGGACCTTCCATGGGGAGCAGTTCTTC
many	TRBV18	-	TRBJ2-5	CASSPGQPQETQYF	TGTGCCAGCTCACCCGGCCAGCCCCAAGAGACCCAGTACTTC
many	TRBV7-3	-	TRBJ2-7	CASSLAGDYEQYF	TGTGCCAGCAGCTTAGCAGGAGACTACGAGCAGTACTTC
many	TRBV28	TRBD2	TRBJ2-1	CASSLFPGLAGGPTHEQFF	TGTGCCAGCAGTTTATTCCCGGGACTAGCGGGAGGGCCGACCCATGAGCAGTTCTTC
many	TRBV10-3	-	TRBJ2-7	CAISDPSGRSYEQYF	TGTGCCATCAGTGATCCCAGCGGCCGGTCCTACGAGCAGTACTTC
few	TRBV12-3/TRBV12-4	-	TRBJ2-2	CASSLTVNTGELFF	TGTGCCAGCAGTTTGACAGTCAACACCGGGGAGCTGTTTTTT
many	TRBV27	TRBD2	TRBJ2-7	CASSFGLAGTYEQYF	TGTGCCAGCAGTTTTGGGCTAGCGGGAACCTACGAGCAGTACTTC